The present entry profiles one T cell receptor (beta chain) with its context. Its antigen is unidentified. The data were obtained in a study of STAT5B mutations in CD4+ large granular lymphocyte leukemia. Study findings and constraints: Compared with healthy controls (2/35), patient top clones favored TRBV06 (8/27).

The assay was immunoSEQ multiplex PCR, and TCRdb's table has in-frame clones only and misses some. Among tens of thousands of clones listed, roughly 84% were seen once. The CDR3 extends over 14 amino acids. V dropped 5 bases and J dropped 4; count of bases not matched to a gene: 4. Germline CDR1 reads MNHNY; CDR2 reads SVGAGI (reference sequence). The receptor comes from a human donor in good health. The sequencing input was CD4+ T cells from blood buffy coats. The chain recombines TRBV6-6 with TRBJ1-3; 8 bases are shared with TRBD1. The CDR3 DNA sequence: TGTGCCAGCAGTGGACAGGGTTTGGGAAACACCATATATTTT. Protein product: CASSGQGLGNTIYF.